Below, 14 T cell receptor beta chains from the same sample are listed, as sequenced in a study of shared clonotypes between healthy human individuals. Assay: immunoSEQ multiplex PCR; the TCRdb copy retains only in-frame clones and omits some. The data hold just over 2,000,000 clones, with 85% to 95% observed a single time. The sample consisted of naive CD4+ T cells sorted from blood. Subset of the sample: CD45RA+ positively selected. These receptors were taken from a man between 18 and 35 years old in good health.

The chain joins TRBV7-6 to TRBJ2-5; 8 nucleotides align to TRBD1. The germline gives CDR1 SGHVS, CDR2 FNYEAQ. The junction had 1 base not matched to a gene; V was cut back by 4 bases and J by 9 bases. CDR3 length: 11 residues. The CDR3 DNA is TGTGCCAGCAGCTCGGGACAGGCCCAGTACTTC. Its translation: CASSSGQAQYF.

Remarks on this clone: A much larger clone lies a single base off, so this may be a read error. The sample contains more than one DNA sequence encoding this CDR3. CDR3 nucleotides: TGTGCCAGCAGTTACTCGGGGGCGAACACTGAAGCTTTCTTT. Its translation: CASSYSGANTEAFF. This chain connects TRBV6-6 to TRBJ1-1; TRBD1 is a possible D gene (6 bases). Germline CDR1 MNHNY, CDR2 SVGAGI (reference sequence). Trimming removed 0 bases at V and 1 base at J, with 6 bases between. The CDR3 runs 14 residues.

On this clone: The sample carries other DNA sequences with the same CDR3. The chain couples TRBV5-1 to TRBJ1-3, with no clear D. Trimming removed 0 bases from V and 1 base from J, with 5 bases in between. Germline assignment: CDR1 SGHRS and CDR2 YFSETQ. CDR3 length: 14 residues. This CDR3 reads CASSLASSGNTIYF. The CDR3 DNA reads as TGCGCCAGCAGCTTGGCCAGTTCTGGAAACACCATATATTTT.

The CDR3 region is CASSEFGTNTGELFF. CDR3 nucleotides: TGTGCCAGCAGTGAATTTGGCACGAACACCGGGGAGCTGTTTTTT. V usage is TRBV25-1 and J usage is TRBJ2-2, with unresolved D. CDR3 length: 15 residues. The germline CDR1 and CDR2 sequences are MGHDK and SYGVNS. V was cut by 1 base and J by 0 bases, with 6 bases left in between.

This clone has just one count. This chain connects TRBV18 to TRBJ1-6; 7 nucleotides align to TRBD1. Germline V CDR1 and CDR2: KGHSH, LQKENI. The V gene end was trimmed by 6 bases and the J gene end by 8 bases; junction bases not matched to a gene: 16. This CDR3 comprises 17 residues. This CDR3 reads CASSNLLLTGKDSPLHF. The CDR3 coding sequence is TGTGCCAGCTCCAACCTACTGTTGACAGGGAAGGATTCACCCCTCCACTTT.

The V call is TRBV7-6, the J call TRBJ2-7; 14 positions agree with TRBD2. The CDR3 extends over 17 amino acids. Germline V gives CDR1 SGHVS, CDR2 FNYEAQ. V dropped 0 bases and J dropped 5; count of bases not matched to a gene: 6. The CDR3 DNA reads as TGTGCCAGCAGCTTAGCCGGGACTAGCGGGAGATTAAACGAGCAGTACTTC. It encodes CASSLAGTSGRLNEQYF.

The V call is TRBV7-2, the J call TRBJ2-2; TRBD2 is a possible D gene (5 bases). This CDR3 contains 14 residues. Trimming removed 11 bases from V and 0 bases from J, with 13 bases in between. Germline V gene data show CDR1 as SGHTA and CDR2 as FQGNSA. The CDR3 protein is CASNSVANTGELFF. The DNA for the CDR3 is TGTGCCTCAAATAGCGTTGCGAACACCGGGGAGCTGTTTTTT. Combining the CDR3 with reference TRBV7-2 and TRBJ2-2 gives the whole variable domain GAGVSQSPSNKVTEKGKDVELRCDPISGHTALYWYRQSLGQGLEFLIYFQGNSAPDKSGLPSDRFSAERTGGSVSTLTIQRTQQEDSAVYLCASNSVANTGELFFGEGSRLTVL.

The chain's CDR3 is CASSRQGAKWYSNQPQHF. CDR3 nucleotide sequence: TGTGCCAGCAGTAGACAGGGGGCGAAGTGGTATAGCAATCAGCCCCAGCATTTT. The V and J genes are TRBV28 and TRBJ1-5, with TRBD1 matching 10 bases. The CDR3 totals 18 residues. V lost 5 bases to trimming and J lost 0 bases; unmatched junction nucleotides: 10. Germline lookup yields CDR1 MDHEN and CDR2 SYDVKM. Complete variable domain (other parts from reference TRBV28 and TRBJ1-5): DVKVTQSSRYLVKRTGEKVFLECVQDMDHENMFWYRQDPGLGLRLIYFSYDVKMKEKGDIPEGYSVSREKKERFSLILESASTNQTSMYLCASSRQGAKWYSNQPQHFGDGTRLSIL.

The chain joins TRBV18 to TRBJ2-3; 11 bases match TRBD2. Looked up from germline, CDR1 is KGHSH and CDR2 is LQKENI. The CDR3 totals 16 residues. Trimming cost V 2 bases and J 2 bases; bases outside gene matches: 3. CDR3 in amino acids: CASSPTSGGPTDTQYF. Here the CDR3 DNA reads TGTGCCAGCTCACCAACTAGCGGGGGACCCACAGATACGCAGTATTTT.

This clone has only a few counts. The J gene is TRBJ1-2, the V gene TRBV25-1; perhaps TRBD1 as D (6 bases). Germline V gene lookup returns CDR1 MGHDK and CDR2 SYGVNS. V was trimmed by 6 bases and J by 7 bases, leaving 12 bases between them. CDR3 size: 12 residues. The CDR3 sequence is CASRWGPAGYTF. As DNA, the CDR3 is TGTGCCAGCAGGTGGGGGCCGGCTGGCTACACCTTC.

The CDR3 region is CASIPQGNSPLHF. Here the CDR3 DNA reads TGTGCCAGCATTCCCCAGGGAAATTCACCCCTCCACTTT. The J gene is TRBJ1-6, the V gene TRBV6-1, with D perhaps TRBD1 (5 bases). Between the trimmed V and J ends, which lost 7 bases and 7 bases, there was a span of 11 bases. The CDR3 contains 13 residues. Germline CDR1 reads MNHNS; CDR2 reads SASEGT.

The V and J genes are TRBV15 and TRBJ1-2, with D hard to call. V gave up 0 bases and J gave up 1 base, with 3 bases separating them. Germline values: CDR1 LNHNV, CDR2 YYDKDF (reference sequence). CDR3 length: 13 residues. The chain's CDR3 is CATSREDNYGYTF. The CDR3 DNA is TGTGCCACCAGCAGAGAAGATAACTATGGCTACACCTTC.

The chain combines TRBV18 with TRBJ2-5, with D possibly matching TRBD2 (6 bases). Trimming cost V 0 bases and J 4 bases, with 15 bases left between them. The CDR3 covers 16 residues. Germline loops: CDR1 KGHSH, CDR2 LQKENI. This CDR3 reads CASSPPLPGRIETQYF. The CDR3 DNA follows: TGTGCCAGCTCACCACCGTTGCCAGGGAGGATAGAGACCCAGTACTTC.

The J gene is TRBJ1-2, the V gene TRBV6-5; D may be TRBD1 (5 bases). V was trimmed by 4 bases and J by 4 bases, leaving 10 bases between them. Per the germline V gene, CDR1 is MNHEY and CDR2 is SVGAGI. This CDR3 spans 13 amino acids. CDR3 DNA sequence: TGTGCCAGCAGTTTCCAGGGTGGCTATGGCTACACCTTC. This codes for CASSFQGGYGYTF.